This TCR beta chain was identified during a study of beta chain features in type 1 diabetes. This clone was recorded at least ten times. Antigen specificity is unknown. Findings and limits, study-wide: Any HLA-type effect on TCRB rearrangement remained unresolved here. Cells expressing TCR highly could be over-represented by cDNA sequencing.

Investigators reverse transcribed all isolated RNA, so they sequenced expressed TCRB transcripts. Profiled with immunoSEQ multiplex PCR; TCRdb holds only in-frame clones, not every one. Among 200,000 to 250,000 clones listed, about 9.3% were seen once. There are 13 residues in the CDR3. The V gene's germline CDR1 is KGHSH and CDR2 LQKENI. Trimming removed 3 bases from V and 3 bases from J; junction bases left unmatched: 0. The sequence came from a woman in her late teens or twenties in good health. V and J are TRBV18 and TRBJ2-5; TRBD1 matches at 8 bases. The material sequenced was naive CD4+ T cells from blood. The CDR3: CASSPGQEETQYF. CDR3 coding DNA: TGTGCCAGCTCACCGGGACAGGAAGAGACCCAGTACTTC.